A single sample gave rise to the 12 T cell receptor beta chains below, sequenced in a study of T-cell reconstitution after alpha-beta-depleted transplantation in children. A library of TCRbeta sequences, prepared with unique molecular identifiers, was generated. From the PCR reads, TCRdb called clonotypes with MiXCR, one entry per CDR3 protein. The profile covers just over 950,000 distinct CDR3 sequences, with roughly 31% appearing a single time and under 30% taken by the ten largest. The sequences come from PBMCs, mostly from graft donor cells, collected 360 days after TCRalphabeta/CD19-depleted stem cell transplant. The receptor set was obtained from a boy in the first two years of life who had a stem cell transplant for SCID, so the T cells may come from the graft donor.

The genes are TRBV4-1 and TRBJ2-5; the match to TRBD1 covers 7 bases. V was clipped by 0 bases and J by 2 bases; unmatched bases: 3. There are 15 residues in the CDR3. Germline V CDR1 and CDR2: MGHRA, YSYEKL. The CDR3, as DNA: TGCGCCAGCAGCCAAGATCACAGGGGACAAGAGACCCAGTACTTC. Translated, it gives CASSQDHRGQETQYF.

The chain employs TRBV12-5 and TRBJ2-4; either TRBD1 or TRBD2 may fit D (6 bases each). The CDR3 is 14 amino acids. Trimming shortened V by 9 bases and J by 0 bases, and 12 bases separated the two germline ends. Germline CDR1 LGHNT, CDR2 FRNRAP. The CDR3 region is CASARGVAKNIQYF. The CDR3 DNA reads TGTGCTAGCGCTAGGGGGGTAGCCAAAAACATTCAGTACTTC.

The DNA of the CDR3 is TGCAGCGGCTACAGGGGTTGGGACACAGATACGCAGTATTTT. Its translation: CSGYRGWDTDTQYF. The chain has TRBV29-1 and TRBJ2-3, with 7 bases matching TRBD1. The CDR3 has 14 amino acids. V trimming: 7 bases; J trimming: 2 bases; junction bases outside the gene matches: 9. Germline values: CDR1 SQVTM, CDR2 ANQGSEA.

The chain joins TRBV7-6 to TRBJ2-1; D unclear. The V end lost 3 bases, the J end lost 6 bases, and 15 bases lay between the germline ends. From germline, CDR1 is SGHVS and CDR2 FNYEAQ. This CDR3 contains 15 residues. CDR3 sequence reads: CASSFQNDTVNEQFF. The CDR3, as DNA: TGTGCCAGCAGCTTTCAGAACGACACTGTCAATGAGCAGTTCTTC. Supplemented by reference TRBV7-6 and TRBJ2-1, the full variable domain reads GAGVSQSPRYKVTKRGQDVALRCDPISGHVSLYWYRQALGQGPEFLTYFNYEAQQDKSGLPNDRFSAERPEGSISTLTIQRTEQRDSAMYRCASSFQNDTVNEQFFGPGTRLTVL.

This clonotype has only a few counts. The rearrangement links TRBV20-1 to TRBJ2-2; D gene unclear. The CDR3 spans 15 residues. The ends were cut back, 5 bases at V and 3 bases at J, with 16 bases in the middle. Germline lookup yields CDR1 DFQATT and CDR2 SNEGSKA (reference sequence). The CDR3 nucleotides read TGCAGTGCTGTTGAGCTCGGACCCCACACCGGGGAGCTGTTTTTT. It encodes CSAVELGPHTGELFF.

This clonotype has ten or more counts. The CDR3 region is CASSPFRDRIYEQYF. The CDR3, as DNA: TGTGCCAGCAGCCCCTTCCGGGACCGGATCTACGAGCAGTACTTC. The J gene is TRBJ2-7, the V gene TRBV3-1; D is perhaps TRBD1 or TRBD2 (5 bases each). Germline V gene data show CDR1 as LGHDT and CDR2 as YNNKEL (reference sequence). The CDR3 sequence is 15 residues long. The ends were cut back, 4 bases at V and 3 bases at J, with 16 bases in the middle.

This clonotype was counted ten times or more. The CDR3, as DNA: TGTGCCAGCCGACAGGGAGAGACCCAGTACTTC. This codes for CASRQGETQYF. The chain is built from TRBV2 and TRBJ2-5; 7 positions agree with TRBD1. This CDR3 has 11 amino acids. Germline CDR1 SNHLY, CDR2 FYNNEI. Trimming at V came to 8 bases and at J to 4 bases, leaving 1 base not matched to a gene.

The chain recombines TRBV20-1 with TRBJ1-5; no reliable D call. Looked up from germline, CDR1 is DFQATT and CDR2 is SNEGSKA (reference sequence). The CDR3 has 18 amino acids. V was clipped by 0 bases and J by 9 bases, with 27 bases between them. The CDR3 DNA is TGCAGTGCTAGAGACCACCCCCTCCCCCCTTGGGAATCAGGGCCCCAGCATTTT. Amino acids: CSARDHPLPPWESGPQHF.

This clonotype has a handful of counts. The chain combines TRBV5-1 with TRBJ2-7; 8 nucleotides agree with TRBD1. J lost 6 bases, V lost 5 bases, and 7 bases had no gene match. CDR1 is SGHRS, CDR2 YFSETQ, per germline. CDR3 size: 13 residues. This chain's CDR3 is CASREVDRGEQYF. CDR3 in DNA: TGCGCCAGCAGGGAGGTCGACAGGGGCGAGCAGTACTTC.

The chain joins TRBV5-1 to TRBJ2-5; 9 nucleotides match TRBD2. V gave up 2 bases and J gave up 2 bases; unmatched junction bases: 7. The CDR3 length is 16 residues. Germline V gene sequence: CDR1 SGHRS, CDR2 YFSETQ. This CDR3 reads CASSFERGAVQETQYF. CDR3 DNA sequence: TGCGCCAGCAGCTTTGAGCGGGGGGCCGTACAAGAGACCCAGTACTTC.

The V call is TRBV5-1, the J call TRBJ2-7, with D possibly being TRBD1 (6 bases). Germline assignment: CDR1 SGHRS and CDR2 YFSETQ. V lost 6 bases and J 5 bases, leaving 18 bases between the germline ends. The length of the CDR3 is 14 residues. The CDR3 loop reads CASKVVAGANEQYF. The CDR3 coding sequence is TGCGCCAGCAAGGTGGTAGCAGGGGCCAACGAGCAGTACTTC.

In this sample, this clonotype turned up a few times. The chain recombines TRBV7-8 with TRBJ2-1; D possibly corresponds to TRBD1 (6 bases). The V gene's germline CDR1 is SGHVS and CDR2 FQNEAQ. V was pared by 3 bases and J by 5 bases, with 8 bases between. The CDR3 length is 13 residues. CDR3 protein: CASSFRTDNEQFF. CDR3 DNA sequence: TGTGCCAGCAGCTTCCGGACAGACAATGAGCAGTTCTTC.